Following are 29 T cell receptor beta chains from one sample sequenced in a study of radiotherapy plus CTLA-4 blockade in lung cancer. Method: immunoSEQ multiplex PCR; TCRdb's copy keeps in-frame clones and lacks some. In the table there are 47,000 or so clones, approximately 85% of which are singletons. This specimen consisted of peripheral blood, obtained from a patient treated with radiotherapy plus ipilimumab. These receptors were collected from a human donor with non-small cell lung cancer whose response to radiotherapy plus ipilimumab could not be evaluated.

The rearrangement links TRBV4-3 to TRBJ2-5, with TRBD1 matching over 9 bases. The junction had 8 bases not matched to a gene; V was cut back by 4 bases and J by 5 bases. The CDR3 spans 15 residues. Germline V gene data show CDR1 as LGHNA and CDR2 as YSLEER. The CDR3 DNA reads TGCGCCAGCAGCCTTCAACAGGGGGCATTGGAGACCCAGTACTTC. Its protein is CASSLQQGALETQYF.

The J gene is TRBJ2-7, the V gene TRBV6-1; possible D gene TRBD1, 5 bases. Germline V gene sequence: CDR1 MNHNS, CDR2 SASEGT. This CDR3 region has 14 residues. V was pared by 3 bases and J by 4 bases, with 13 bases between. The CDR3 DNA is TGTGCCAGCAGTGACTGGACACCCGGGTACGAGCAGTACTTC. Residues: CASSDWTPGYEQYF.

The rearrangement joins TRBV5-1 to TRBJ2-5; D gene uncertain. Germline V gene data show CDR1 as SGHRS and CDR2 as YFSETQ. CDR3 length: 13 residues. Trimming took 4 bases from V and 1 from J, leaving 8 bases between them. CDR3 residues: CASSLFIQETQYF. As DNA, the CDR3 is TGCGCCAGCAGCCTATTCATCCAAGAGACCCAGTACTTC. The variable domain in full, completed from reference TRBV5-1 and TRBJ2-5, reads KAGVTQTPRYLIKTRGQQVTLSCSPISGHRSVSWYQQTPGQGLQFLFEYFSETQRNKGNFPGRFSGRQFSNSRSEMNVSTLELGDSALYLCASSLFIQETQYFGPGTRLLVL.

This clone was seen just once. The V gene is TRBV27, the J gene TRBJ1-5, with 8 positions matching TRBD1. V lost 4 bases to trimming and J lost 4 bases; unmatched junction nucleotides: 6. The germline gives CDR1 MNHEY, CDR2 SMNVEV (reference sequence). The CDR3 sequence is 15 residues long. The chain's CDR3 is CASSYGQGGNQPQHF. In DNA form, the CDR3 reads TGTGCCAGCAGTTATGGACAGGGAGGGAATCAGCCCCAGCATTTT.

The sample holds one count of this clone. This rearrangement joins TRBV7-2 to TRBJ2-2, with 7 nucleotides matching TRBD2. This CDR3 region has 13 residues. Trimming took 5 bases from V and 6 from J; bases not matched to a gene: 3. Looked up from germline, CDR1 is SGHTA and CDR2 is FQGNSA. This CDR3 reads CASSPREAGELFF. CDR3 nucleotides: TGTGCCAGCAGCCCCCGGGAGGCCGGGGAGCTGTTTTTT.

V is TRBV7-9 and J is TRBJ2-2; 11 bases are shared with TRBD2. Per the germline V gene, CDR1 is SEHNR and CDR2 is FQNEAQ (reference sequence). The CDR3 loop spans 17 amino acids. The V and J ends lost 1 base and 7 bases, in that order; junction bases with no gene match: 8. The CDR3 protein is CASSLVRLAGLDGELFF. In DNA form, the CDR3 reads TGTGCCAGCAGCTTAGTGCGACTAGCGGGATTGGACGGGGAGCTGTTTTTT.

This rearrangement joins TRBV30 to TRBJ1-2; TRBD1 aligns across 9 bases. Germline-derived CDR1 and CDR2 are GTSNPN and SVGIG (reference sequence). The CDR3 covers 15 residues. Trimming took 2 bases from V and 6 from J; bases not matched to a gene: 10. CDR3 in DNA: TGTGCCTGGAGTTCCGGGACAGGGAGAACTGATGGCTACACCTTC. Protein product: CAWSSGTGRTDGYTF.

V usage is TRBV28 and J usage is TRBJ2-3, with 12 bases identical to TRBD2. This CDR3 contains 17 residues. CDR1 is MDHEN, CDR2 SYDVKM, per germline. V lost 4 bases to trimming and J lost 5 bases; unmatched junction nucleotides: 10. The CDR3 reads CASSSGQLAGGQDTQYF. The CDR3 bases are TGTGCCAGCAGTTCAGGGCAACTAGCGGGAGGTCAAGATACGCAGTATTTT.

The chain joins TRBV27 to TRBJ1-2; D may be TRBD1 (6 bases). V was pared by 6 bases and J by 8 bases, with 16 bases between. The CDR3 covers 13 residues. Germline CDR1 is MNHEY and CDR2 is SMNVEV (reference sequence). The CDR3 DNA sequence: TGTGCCAGCAGGACAACAGGGAATTCGGGCTACACCTTC. Encoded protein: CASRTTGNSGYTF.

The chain has TRBV5-6 and TRBJ2-7, with a possible D match to TRBD1 (5 bases). Germline V CDR1 and CDR2: SGHDT, YYEEEE. Trimming took 0 bases from V and 2 from J, leaving 15 bases between them. This CDR3 comprises 16 residues. In DNA form, the CDR3 reads TGTGCCAGCAGCTTGGGTTCGCAGGGTGGAACCTACGAGCAGTACTTC. It specifies CASSLGSQGGTYEQYF.

The CDR3 DNA reads as TGTGCCAGTCGGAGAGGAACCTACGAGCAGTACTTC. It specifies CASRRGTYEQYF. The genes are TRBV6-1 and TRBJ2-7, with D uncertain. CDR3 length equals 12 residues. Trimming shortened V by 9 bases and J by 2 bases, and 11 bases separated the two germline ends. Germline lookup yields CDR1 MNHNS and CDR2 SASEGT.

Only a few counts were recorded for this clone. The chain couples TRBV5-1 to TRBJ2-5; tentative D call: TRBD2 (5 bases). The J call is doubtful: the DNA matches TRBJ2-7 better. Germline V lookup: CDR1 SGHRS, CDR2 YFSETQ. The CDR3 length is 13 residues. DNA of the CDR3: TGCGCCAGCAGCTTTGCGGGTGCCTACGAGCAGTACTTC. It is translated as CASSFAGAYEQYF.

The chain uses TRBV27 and TRBJ2-1; 11 bases are a match to TRBD2. V lost 2 bases and J lost 0; bases outside the gene matches: 6. Germline CDR1 MNHEY, CDR2 SMNVEV (reference sequence). CDR3 size: 18 residues. CDR3 nucleotide sequence: TGTGCCAGCAGTTTACAGTCTAGCGGGAGGAGCTCCTACAATGAGCAGTTCTTC. Protein sequence: CASSLQSSGRSSYNEQFF.

CDR3 coding DNA: TGTGCCAGCAGCGGATACTGGACAGGGGGAGGTGGAAACACCATATATTTT. The encoded protein is CASSGYWTGGGGNTIYF. This chain joins TRBV7-2 and TRBJ1-3, with 10 nucleotides matching TRBD1. The J segment lost 3 bases and the V segment lost 5 bases, leaving 10 bases of the junction unmatched. The CDR3 is made up of 17 amino acids. The germline V gene encodes CDR1 SGHTA and CDR2 FQGNSA.

The gene calls are TRBV6-6 and TRBJ1-4; 12 bases are shared with TRBD1. Germline trimming cut 0 bases from V and 7 bases from J; bases unmatched to any gene: 0. This CDR3 contains 15 residues. CDR1 is MNHNY and CDR2 is SVGAGI in the germline V gene (reference sequence). The CDR3 nucleotides read TGTGCCAGCAGTTACTCGGGACAGGGGGCTGAAAAACTGTTTTTT. Translated: CASSYSGQGAEKLFF.

This chain joins TRBV19 and TRBJ2-5, with D perhaps TRBD1 (6 bases). V gave up 3 bases and J gave up 2 bases, with 19 bases separating them. The CDR3 totals 17 residues. The germline V gene encodes CDR1 LNHDA and CDR2 SQIVND (reference sequence). CDR3 residues: CASSMSPYTGLQETQYF. The CDR3 bases are TGTGCCAGTAGTATGAGCCCCTACACAGGGCTACAAGAGACCCAGTACTTC.

This rearrangement joins TRBV9 to TRBJ2-1; 7 bases are a match to TRBD1. CDR3 length: 15 residues. J gave up 7 bases and V 4 bases, and 11 bases lay outside the gene matches. Per germline, CDR1 SGDLS and CDR2 YYNGEE. In DNA, the CDR3 is TGTGCCAGCAGCCCCCAAGACAGGGCATTGAATGAGCAGTTCTTC. Amino acids: CASSPQDRALNEQFF.

The chain joins TRBV7-2 to TRBJ2-7; D possibly corresponds to TRBD2 (6 bases). The V gene lost 5 bases and the J gene lost 2 bases, with 19 bases spanning the gap. Per the germline V gene, CDR1 is SGHTA and CDR2 is FQGNSA. This CDR3 comprises 16 residues. The CDR3 region is CASSVGEASVAYEQYF. CDR3 DNA: TGTGCCAGCAGCGTGGGAGAGGCTAGCGTGGCCTACGAGCAGTACTTC.

The chain is built from TRBV5-6 and TRBJ2-3, with 7 bases lining up with TRBD1. The germline CDR1 and CDR2 sequences are SGHDT and YYEEEE. This CDR3 contains 14 residues. J gave up 1 base and V 3 bases, and 2 bases lay outside the gene matches. The CDR3 loop reads CASSWDRRTDTQYF. The CDR3 DNA reads TGTGCCAGCAGCTGGGACAGACGCACAGATACGCAGTATTTT.

J is TRBJ2-5 and V is TRBV28; a weak D match, TRBD1 (5 bases). Trimming removed 8 bases from V and 7 bases from J, with 14 bases in between. The length of the CDR3 is 12 residues. CDR1 MDHEN and CDR2 SYDVKM come from the germline V gene. CDR3 residues: CASAGPRSTQYF. The CDR3 DNA sequence: TGTGCCAGCGCAGGGCCCCGGTCGACCCAGTACTTC.

CDR3 sequence (DNA): TGTGCCATCAGTGAGTCAGGGCCGGGGGCCTACGAGCAGTACTTC. The encoded protein is CAISESGPGAYEQYF. The chain recombines TRBV10-3 with TRBJ2-7, with D maybe TRBD2 (6 bases). Per germline, CDR1 ENHRY and CDR2 SYGVKD. Trimming left V 0 bases short and J 2 bases short, with 11 bases between. The CDR3 runs to 15 residues.

This clone was observed a handful of times. The V gene is TRBV5-6, the J gene TRBJ1-4; unclear D gene. Trimming pared 6 bases from V and 9 bases from J, leaving 9 bases between. The V gene's germline CDR1 is SGHDT and CDR2 YYEEEE. The CDR3 is made up of 11 amino acids. The CDR3 DNA reads TGTGCCAGCAACAGCTTGCAAAAACTGTTTTTT. This codes for CASNSLQKLFF.

The chain joins TRBV7-2 to TRBJ2-4; 7 bases are a match to TRBD1. This CDR3 spans 14 amino acids. CDR1 SGHTA and CDR2 FQGNSA come from the germline V gene. Trimming removed 5 bases from V and 2 bases from J; junction bases left unmatched: 3. CDR3 coding DNA: TGTGCCAGCAGCCCGGGACAGCCCAAAAACATTCAGTACTTC. Amino acids: CASSPGQPKNIQYF. Filled out from reference TRBV7-2 and TRBJ2-4, the complete variable domain reads GAGVSQSPSNKVTEKGKDVELRCDPISGHTALYWYRQSLGQGLEFLIYFQGNSAPDKSGLPSDRFSAERTGGSVSTLTIQRTQQEDSAVYLCASSPGQPKNIQYFGAGTRLSVL.

Here the CDR3 DNA reads TGTGCCAGCAGCGTAGAGGGGAGTGGAGGGCCCTACGAGCAGTACTTC. Translating it yields CASSVEGSGGPYEQYF. The rearrangement uses TRBV9 and TRBJ2-7, with D perhaps TRBD2 (6 bases). Germline V lookup: CDR1 SGDLS, CDR2 YYNGEE. The CDR3 is 16 residues long. Trimming removed 0 bases from V and 2 bases from J, with 15 bases in between.

The chain has TRBV29-1 and TRBJ2-7, with 7 bases identical to TRBD1. Germline trimming cut 5 bases from V and 4 bases from J; bases unmatched to any gene: 8. This CDR3 comprises 13 residues. CDR1 is SQVTM, CDR2 ANQGSEA, per germline. The CDR3 DNA sequence: TGCAGCGTTAGGGACAGAAGAAGGTACGAGCAGTACTTC. The encoded protein is CSVRDRRRYEQYF.

The rearrangement links TRBV11-2 to TRBJ2-1; 8 bases are a match to TRBD2. Trimming removed 3 bases from V and 0 bases from J; junction bases left unmatched: 4. Germline lookup yields CDR1 SGHAT and CDR2 FQNNGV. The CDR3 is made up of 16 amino acids. CDR3 region: CASSFGLASSYNEQFF. The CDR3 DNA reads as TGTGCCAGCAGCTTCGGACTAGCAAGCTCCTACAATGAGCAGTTCTTC.

The chain is built from TRBV5-4 and TRBJ1-1; tentatively, D is TRBD1 (5 bases). The CDR3 is made up of 13 amino acids. V dropped 1 base and J dropped 6 bases, with 10 bases sitting between them. CDR1 and CDR2 from the germline V gene are SGHNT and YYREEE (reference sequence). The CDR3 DNA follows: TGTGCCAGCAGCTTGCAGGGCCTTGCTGAAGCTTTCTTT. It translates to CASSLQGLAEAFF.

The V call is TRBV28, the J call TRBJ2-7, with D maybe TRBD1 (5 bases). The germline V gene encodes CDR1 MDHEN and CDR2 SYDVKM. Trimming took off 3 bases at V and 3 bases at J, with 21 bases between the two ends. CDR3 length: 17 amino acids. Here the CDR3 reads CASSFSEDTGSYYEQYF. In nucleotides, the CDR3 is TGTGCCAGCAGTTTCAGTGAGGATACAGGATCATACTACGAGCAGTACTTC.

The chain uses TRBV7-2 and TRBJ1-2; TRBD1 agrees at 12 bases. Trimming removed 5 bases from V and 4 bases from J; junction bases left unmatched: 8. Germline CDR1 reads SGHTA; CDR2 reads FQGNSA. The CDR3 runs 16 residues. The CDR3 reads CASSPGTGGAGYGYTF. The CDR3 region has the DNA TGTGCCAGCAGCCCCGGGACAGGGGGCGCGGGCTATGGCTACACCTTC. The full variable domain, rest sourced from reference TRBV7-2 and TRBJ1-2, is GAGVSQSPSNKVTEKGKDVELRCDPISGHTALYWYRQSLGQGLEFLIYFQGNSAPDKSGLPSDRFSAERTGGSVSTLTIQRTQQEDSAVYLCASSPGTGGAGYGYTFGSGTRLTVV.